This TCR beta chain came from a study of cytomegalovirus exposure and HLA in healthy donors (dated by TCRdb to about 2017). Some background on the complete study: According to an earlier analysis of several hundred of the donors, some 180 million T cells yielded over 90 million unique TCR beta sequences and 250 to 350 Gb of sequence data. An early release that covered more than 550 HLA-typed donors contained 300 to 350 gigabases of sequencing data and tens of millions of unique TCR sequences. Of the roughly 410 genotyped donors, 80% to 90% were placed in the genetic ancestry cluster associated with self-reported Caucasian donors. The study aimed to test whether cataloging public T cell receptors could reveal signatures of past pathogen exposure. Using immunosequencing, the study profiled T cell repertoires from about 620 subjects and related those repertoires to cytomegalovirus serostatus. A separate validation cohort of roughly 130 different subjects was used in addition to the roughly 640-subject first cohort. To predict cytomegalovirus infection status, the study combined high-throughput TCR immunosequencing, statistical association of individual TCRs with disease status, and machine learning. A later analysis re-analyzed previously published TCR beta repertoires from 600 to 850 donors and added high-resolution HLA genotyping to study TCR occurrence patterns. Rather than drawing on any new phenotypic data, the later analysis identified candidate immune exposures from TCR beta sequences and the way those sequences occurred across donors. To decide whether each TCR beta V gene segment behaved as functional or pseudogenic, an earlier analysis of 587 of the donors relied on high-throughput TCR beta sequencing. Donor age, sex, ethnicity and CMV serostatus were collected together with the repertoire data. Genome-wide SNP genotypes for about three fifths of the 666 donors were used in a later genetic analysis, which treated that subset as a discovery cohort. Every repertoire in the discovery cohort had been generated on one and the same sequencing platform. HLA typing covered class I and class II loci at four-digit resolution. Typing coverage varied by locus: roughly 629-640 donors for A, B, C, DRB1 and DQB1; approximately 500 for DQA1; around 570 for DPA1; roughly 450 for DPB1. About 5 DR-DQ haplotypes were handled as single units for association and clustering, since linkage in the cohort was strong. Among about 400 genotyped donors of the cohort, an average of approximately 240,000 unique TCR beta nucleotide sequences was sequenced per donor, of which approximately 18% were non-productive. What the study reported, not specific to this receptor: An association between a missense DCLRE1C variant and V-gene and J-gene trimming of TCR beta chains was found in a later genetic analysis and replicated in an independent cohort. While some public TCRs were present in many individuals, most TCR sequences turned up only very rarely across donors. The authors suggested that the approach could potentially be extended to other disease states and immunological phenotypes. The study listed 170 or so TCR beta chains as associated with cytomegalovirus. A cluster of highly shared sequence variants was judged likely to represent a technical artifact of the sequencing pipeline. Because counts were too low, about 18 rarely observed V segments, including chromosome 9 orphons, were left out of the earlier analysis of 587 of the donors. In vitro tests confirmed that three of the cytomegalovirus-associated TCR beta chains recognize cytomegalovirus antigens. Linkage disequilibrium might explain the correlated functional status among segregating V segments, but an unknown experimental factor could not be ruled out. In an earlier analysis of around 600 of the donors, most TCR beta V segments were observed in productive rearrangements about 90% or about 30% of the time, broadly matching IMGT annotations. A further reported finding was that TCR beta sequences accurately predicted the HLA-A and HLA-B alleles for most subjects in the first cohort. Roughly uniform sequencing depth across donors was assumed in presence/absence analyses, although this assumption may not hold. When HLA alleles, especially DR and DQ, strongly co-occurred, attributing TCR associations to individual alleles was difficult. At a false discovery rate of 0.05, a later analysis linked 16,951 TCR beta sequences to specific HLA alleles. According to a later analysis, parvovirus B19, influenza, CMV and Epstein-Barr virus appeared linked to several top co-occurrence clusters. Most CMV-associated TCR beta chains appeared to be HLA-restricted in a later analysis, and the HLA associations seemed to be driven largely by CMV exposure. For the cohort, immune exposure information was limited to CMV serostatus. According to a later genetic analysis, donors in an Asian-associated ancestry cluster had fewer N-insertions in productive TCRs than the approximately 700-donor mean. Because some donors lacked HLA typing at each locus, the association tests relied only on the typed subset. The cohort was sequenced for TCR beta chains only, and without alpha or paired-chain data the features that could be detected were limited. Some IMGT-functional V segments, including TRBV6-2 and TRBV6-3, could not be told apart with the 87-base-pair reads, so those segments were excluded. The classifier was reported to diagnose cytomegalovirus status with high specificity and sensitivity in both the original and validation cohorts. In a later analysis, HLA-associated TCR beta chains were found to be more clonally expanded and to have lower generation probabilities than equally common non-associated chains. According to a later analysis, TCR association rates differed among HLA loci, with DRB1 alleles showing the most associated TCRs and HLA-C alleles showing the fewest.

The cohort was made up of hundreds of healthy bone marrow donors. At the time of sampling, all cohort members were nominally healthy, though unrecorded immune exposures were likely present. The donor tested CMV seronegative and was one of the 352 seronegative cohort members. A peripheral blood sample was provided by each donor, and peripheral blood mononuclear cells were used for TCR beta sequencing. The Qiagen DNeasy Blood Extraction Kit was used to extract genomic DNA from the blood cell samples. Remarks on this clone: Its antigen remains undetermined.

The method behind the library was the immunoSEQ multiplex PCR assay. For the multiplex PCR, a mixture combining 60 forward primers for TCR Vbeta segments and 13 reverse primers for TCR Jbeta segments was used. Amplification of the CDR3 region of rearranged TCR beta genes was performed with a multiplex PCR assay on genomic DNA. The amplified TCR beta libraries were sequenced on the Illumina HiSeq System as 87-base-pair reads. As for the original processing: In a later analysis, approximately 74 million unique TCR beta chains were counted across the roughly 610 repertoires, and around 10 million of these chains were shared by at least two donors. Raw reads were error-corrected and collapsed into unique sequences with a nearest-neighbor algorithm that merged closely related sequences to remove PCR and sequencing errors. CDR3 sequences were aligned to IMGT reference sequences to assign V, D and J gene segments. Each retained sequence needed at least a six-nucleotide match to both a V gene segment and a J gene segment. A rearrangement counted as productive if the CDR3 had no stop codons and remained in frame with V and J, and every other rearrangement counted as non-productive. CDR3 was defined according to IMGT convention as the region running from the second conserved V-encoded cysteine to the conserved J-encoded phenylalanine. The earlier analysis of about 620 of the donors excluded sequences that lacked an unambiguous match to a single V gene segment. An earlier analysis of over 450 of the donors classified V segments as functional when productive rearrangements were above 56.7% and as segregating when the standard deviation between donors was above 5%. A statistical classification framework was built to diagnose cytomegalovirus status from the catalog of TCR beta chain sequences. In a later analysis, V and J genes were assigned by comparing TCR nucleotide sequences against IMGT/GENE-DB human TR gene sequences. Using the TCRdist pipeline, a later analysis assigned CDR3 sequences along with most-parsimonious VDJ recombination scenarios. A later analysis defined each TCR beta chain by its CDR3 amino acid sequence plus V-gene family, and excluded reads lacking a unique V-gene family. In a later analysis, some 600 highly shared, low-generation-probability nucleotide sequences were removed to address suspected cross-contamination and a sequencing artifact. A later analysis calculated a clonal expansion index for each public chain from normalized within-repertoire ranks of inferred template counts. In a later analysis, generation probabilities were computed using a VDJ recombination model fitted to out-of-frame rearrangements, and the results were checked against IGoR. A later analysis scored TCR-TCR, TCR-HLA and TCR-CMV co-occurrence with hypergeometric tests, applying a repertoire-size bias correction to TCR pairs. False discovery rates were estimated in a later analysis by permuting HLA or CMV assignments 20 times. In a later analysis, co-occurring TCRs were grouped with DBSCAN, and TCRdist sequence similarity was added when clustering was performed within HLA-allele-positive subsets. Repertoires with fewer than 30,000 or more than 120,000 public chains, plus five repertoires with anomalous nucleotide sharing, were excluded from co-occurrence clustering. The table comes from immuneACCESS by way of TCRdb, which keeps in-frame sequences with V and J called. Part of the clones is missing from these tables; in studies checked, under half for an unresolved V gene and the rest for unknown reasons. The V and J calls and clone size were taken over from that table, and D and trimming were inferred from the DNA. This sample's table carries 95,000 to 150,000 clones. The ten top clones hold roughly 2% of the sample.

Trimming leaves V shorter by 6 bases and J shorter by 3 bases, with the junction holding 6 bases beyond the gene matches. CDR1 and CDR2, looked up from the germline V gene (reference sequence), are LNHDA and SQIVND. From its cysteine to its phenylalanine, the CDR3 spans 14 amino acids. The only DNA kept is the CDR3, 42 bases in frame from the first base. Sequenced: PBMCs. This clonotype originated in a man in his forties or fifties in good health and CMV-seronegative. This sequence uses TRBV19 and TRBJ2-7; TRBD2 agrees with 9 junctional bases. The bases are TGTGCCAGTAGACCCCGACTAGCGGACTACGAGCAGTACTTC. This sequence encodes CASRPRLADYEQYF.